This TCR beta chain was observed in a study of monozygotic twins with inflammatory bowel disease. A word on this clonotype: Its target is not known.

The CDR3 spans 15 residues. Per the germline V gene, CDR1 is LNHNV and CDR2 is YYDKDF (reference sequence). General study results and limits: Sharing of clonotypes with others was lower in IBD patients than in healthy twins, and this was especially so with disease activity.

TCRdb reprocessed the 5' RACE reads and keeps a single row for each CDR3 protein, giving no DNA. The sample holds 330,000 or so distinct CDR3 sequences. What was sequenced was blood. This chain links TRBV15 with TRBJ2-5. The receptor comes from a human donor with ulcerative colitis or Crohn's disease, or a healthy co-twin of an affected twin (not recorded which). CDR3 loop: CATSRELGNQETQYF.